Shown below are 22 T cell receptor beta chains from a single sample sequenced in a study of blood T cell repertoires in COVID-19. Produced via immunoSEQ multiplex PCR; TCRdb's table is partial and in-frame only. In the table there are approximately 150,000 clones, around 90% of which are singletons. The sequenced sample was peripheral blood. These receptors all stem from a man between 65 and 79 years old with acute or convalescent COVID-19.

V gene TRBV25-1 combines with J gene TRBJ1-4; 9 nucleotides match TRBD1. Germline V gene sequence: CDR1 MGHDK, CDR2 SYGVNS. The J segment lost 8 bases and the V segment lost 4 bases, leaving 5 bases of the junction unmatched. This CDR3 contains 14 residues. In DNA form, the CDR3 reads TGTGCCAGCAGTGCGGGACAGGGCCGAGAAAAACTGTTTTTT. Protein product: CASSAGQGREKLFF.

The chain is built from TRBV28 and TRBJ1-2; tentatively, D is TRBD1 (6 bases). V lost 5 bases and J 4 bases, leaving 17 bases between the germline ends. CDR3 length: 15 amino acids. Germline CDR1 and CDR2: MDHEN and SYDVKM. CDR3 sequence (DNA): TGTGCCAGCAGTCCCGGACAGAGGCAAGGCTATGGCTACACCTTC. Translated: CASSPGQRQGYGYTF.

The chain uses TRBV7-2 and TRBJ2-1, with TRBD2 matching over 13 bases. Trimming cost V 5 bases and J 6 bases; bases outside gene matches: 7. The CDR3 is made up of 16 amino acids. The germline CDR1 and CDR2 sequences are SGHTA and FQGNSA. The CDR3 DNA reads TGTGCCAGCAGCAGTACTAGCGGGAGGGCGGGCAATGAGCAGTTCTTC. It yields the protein CASSSTSGRAGNEQFF.

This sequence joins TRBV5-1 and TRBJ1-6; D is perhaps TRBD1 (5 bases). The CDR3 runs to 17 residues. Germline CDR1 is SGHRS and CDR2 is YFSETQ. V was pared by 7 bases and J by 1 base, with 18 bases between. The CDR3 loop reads CASRETQGLSYNSPLHF. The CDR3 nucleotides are TGCGCCAGCCGCGAGACCCAGGGCTTATCCTATAATTCACCCCTCCACTTT.

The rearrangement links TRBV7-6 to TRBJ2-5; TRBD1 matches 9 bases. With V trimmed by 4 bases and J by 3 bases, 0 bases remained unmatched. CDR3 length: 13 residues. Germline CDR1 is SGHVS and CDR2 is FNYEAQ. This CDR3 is CASSWTGEETQYF. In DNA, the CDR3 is TGTGCCAGCAGCTGGACAGGGGAAGAGACCCAGTACTTC.

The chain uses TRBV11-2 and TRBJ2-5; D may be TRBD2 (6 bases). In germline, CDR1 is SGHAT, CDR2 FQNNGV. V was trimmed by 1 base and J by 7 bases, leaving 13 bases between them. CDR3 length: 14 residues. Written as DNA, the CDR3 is TGTGCCAGCAGCTTAGGGGTCCTGGGGGGGACCCAGTACTTC. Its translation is CASSLGVLGGTQYF.

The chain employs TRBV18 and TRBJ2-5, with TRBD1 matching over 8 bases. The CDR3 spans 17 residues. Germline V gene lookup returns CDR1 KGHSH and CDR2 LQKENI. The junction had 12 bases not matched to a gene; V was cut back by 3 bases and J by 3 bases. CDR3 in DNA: TGTGCCAGCTCACCGATCAGTCCGGGACAGGCAAAAGAGACCCAGTACTTC. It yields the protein CASSPISPGQAKETQYF.

In nucleotides, the CDR3 is TGCGCCAGCAGCTTGACCCTTACCCGGGAGGTAGGCAATGAGCAGTTCTTC. It specifies CASSLTLTREVGNEQFF. The chain is built from TRBV5-1 and TRBJ2-1, with 7 bases matching TRBD2. Trimming at V came to 1 base and at J to 6 bases, leaving 13 bases not matched to a gene. This CDR3 comprises 17 residues. Germline CDR1 SGHRS, CDR2 YFSETQ.

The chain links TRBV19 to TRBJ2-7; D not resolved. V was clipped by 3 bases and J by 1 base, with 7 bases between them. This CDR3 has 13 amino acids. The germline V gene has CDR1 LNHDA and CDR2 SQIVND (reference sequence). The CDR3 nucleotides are TGTGCCAGTAGTATGAGTCAATCCTACGAGCAGTACTTC. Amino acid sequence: CASSMSQSYEQYF.

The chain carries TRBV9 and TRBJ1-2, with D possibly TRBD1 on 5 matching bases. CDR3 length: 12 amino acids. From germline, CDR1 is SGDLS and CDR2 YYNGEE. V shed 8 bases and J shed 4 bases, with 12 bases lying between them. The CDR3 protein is CASGKGPYGYTF. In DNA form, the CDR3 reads TGTGCCAGTGGTAAGGGGCCCTATGGCTACACCTTC. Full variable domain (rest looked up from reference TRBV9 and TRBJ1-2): DSGVTQTPKHLITATGQRVTLRCSPRSGDLSVYWYQQSLDQGLQFLIQYYNGEERAKGNILERFSAQQFPDLHSELNLSSLELGDSALYFCASGKGPYGYTFGSGTRLTVV.

CDR3 protein: CASSTSAGPNYGYTF. For the CDR3, the DNA is TGTGCCAGTAGTACTAGCGCCGGCCCCAACTATGGCTACACCTTC. The chain couples TRBV19 to TRBJ1-2; D gene ambiguous. The ends were cut back, 4 bases at V and 2 bases at J, with 14 bases in the middle. This CDR3 is built from 15 residues. Looked up from germline, CDR1 is LNHDA and CDR2 is SQIVND (reference sequence).

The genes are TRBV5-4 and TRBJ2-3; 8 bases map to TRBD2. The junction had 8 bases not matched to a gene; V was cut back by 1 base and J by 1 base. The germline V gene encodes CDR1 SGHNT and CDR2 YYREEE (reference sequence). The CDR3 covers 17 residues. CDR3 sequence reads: CASSLRQAGVGTDTQYF. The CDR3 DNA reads TGTGCCAGCAGCTTGAGACAAGCGGGGGTTGGCACAGATACGCAGTATTTT.

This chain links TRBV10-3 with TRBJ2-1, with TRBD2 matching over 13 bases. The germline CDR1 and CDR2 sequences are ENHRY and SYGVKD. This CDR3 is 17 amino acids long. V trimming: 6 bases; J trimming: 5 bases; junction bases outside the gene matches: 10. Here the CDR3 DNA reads TGTGCCATCAGCTCGGGACTAGCGGGATGGGGGGACAATGAGCAGTTCTTC. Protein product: CAISSGLAGWGDNEQFF.

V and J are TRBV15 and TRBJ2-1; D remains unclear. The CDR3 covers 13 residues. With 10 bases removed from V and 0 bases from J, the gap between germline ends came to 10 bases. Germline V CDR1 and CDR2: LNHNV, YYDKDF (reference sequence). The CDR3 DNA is TGTGCCATAAGTAGAAGCTCCTACAATGAGCAGTTCTTC. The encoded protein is CAISRSSYNEQFF.

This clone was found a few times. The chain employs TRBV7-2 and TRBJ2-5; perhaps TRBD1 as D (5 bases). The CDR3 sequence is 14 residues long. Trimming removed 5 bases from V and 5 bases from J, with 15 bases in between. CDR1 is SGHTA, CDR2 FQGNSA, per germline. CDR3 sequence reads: CASSNRQPPETQYF. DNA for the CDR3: TGTGCCAGCAGCAACCGACAGCCACCCGAGACCCAGTACTTC.

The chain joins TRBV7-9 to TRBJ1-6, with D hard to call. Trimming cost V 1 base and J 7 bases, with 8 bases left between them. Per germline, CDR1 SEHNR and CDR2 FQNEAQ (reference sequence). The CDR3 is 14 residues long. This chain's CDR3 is CASSLGQENSPLHF. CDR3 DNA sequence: TGTGCCAGCAGCTTAGGGCAAGAAAATTCACCCCTCCACTTT. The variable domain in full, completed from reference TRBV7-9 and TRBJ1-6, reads DTGVSQNPRHKITKRGQNVTFRCDPISEHNRLYWYRQTLGQGPEFLTYFQNEAQLEKSRLLSDRFSAERPKGSFSTLEIQRTEQGDSAMYLCASSLGQENSPLHFGNGTRLTVT.

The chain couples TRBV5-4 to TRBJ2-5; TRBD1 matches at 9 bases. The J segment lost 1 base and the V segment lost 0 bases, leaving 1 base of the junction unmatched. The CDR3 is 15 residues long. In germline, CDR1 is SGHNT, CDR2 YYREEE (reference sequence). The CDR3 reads CASSLGGQGQETQYF. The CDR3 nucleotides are TGTGCCAGCAGCTTGGGGGGACAGGGCCAAGAGACCCAGTACTTC.

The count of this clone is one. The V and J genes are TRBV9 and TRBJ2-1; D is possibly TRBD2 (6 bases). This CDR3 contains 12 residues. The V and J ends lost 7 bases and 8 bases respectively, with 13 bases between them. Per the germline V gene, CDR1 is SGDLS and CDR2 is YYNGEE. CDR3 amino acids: CASETRGHEQFF. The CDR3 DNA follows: TGTGCCAGCGAGACTAGGGGCCATGAGCAGTTCTTC.

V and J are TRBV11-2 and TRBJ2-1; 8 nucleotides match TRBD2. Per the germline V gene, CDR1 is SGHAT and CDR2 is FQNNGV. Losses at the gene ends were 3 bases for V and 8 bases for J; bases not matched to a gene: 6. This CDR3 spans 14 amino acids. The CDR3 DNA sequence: TGTGCCAGCAGCTTGAGCGGGGGAGAGGATGAGCAGTTCTTC. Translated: CASSLSGGEDEQFF.

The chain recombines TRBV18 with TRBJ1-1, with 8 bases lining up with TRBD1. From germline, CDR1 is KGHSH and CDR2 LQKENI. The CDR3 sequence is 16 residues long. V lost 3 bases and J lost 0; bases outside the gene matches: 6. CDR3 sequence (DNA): TGTGCCAGCTCACCTCTCGACAGGGGTTTGAACACTGAAGCTTTCTTT. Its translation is CASSPLDRGLNTEAFF.

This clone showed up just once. As DNA, the CDR3 is TGTGCCAGTAGTAGGGACAGGGGGGAGAATCAGCCCCAGCATTTT. It codes for CASSRDRGENQPQHF. The chain is built from TRBV19 and TRBJ1-5, with TRBD1 matching over 11 bases. The CDR3 length is 15 residues. The germline gives CDR1 LNHDA, CDR2 SQIVND (reference sequence). V trimming: 4 bases; J trimming: 4 bases; junction bases outside the gene matches: 3.

In DNA, the CDR3 is TGTGCCAGCAGCTTAGAGACGGGGAAAGCTTTCTTT. It specifies CASSLETGKAFF. The chain is built from TRBV11-1 and TRBJ1-1; D is unresolved. V lost 1 base and J 9 bases, leaving 9 bases between the germline ends. Germline-derived CDR1 and CDR2 are SGHAT and FQDESV (reference sequence). The CDR3 is made up of 12 amino acids.